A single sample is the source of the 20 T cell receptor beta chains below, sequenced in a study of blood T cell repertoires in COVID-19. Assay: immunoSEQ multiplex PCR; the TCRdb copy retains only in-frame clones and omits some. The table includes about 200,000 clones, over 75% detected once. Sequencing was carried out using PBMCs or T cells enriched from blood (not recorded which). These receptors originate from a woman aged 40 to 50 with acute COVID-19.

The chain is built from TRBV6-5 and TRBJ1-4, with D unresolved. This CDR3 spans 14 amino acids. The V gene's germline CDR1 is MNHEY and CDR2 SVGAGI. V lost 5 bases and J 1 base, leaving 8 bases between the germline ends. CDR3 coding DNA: TGTGCCAGCAGTCGCCCAGGAACTAATGAAAAACTGTTTTTT. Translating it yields CASSRPGTNEKLFF.

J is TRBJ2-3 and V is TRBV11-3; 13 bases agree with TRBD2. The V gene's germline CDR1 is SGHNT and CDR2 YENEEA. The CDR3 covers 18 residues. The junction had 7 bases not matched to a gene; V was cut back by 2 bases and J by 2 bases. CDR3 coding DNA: TGTGCCAGCAGCTTAACGCATGGACTAGCGGGAGTCACAGATACGCAGTATTTT. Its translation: CASSLTHGLAGVTDTQYF.

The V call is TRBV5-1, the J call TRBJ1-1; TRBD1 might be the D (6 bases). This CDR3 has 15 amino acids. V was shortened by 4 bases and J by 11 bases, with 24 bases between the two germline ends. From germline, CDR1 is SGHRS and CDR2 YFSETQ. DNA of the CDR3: TGCGCCAGCAGCCCCTTAACGTCAGGGGCCGAGGCGGCTTTCTTT. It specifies CASSPLTSGAEAAFF. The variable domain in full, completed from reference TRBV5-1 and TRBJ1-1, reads KAGVTQTPRYLIKTRGQQVTLSCSPISGHRSVSWYQQTPGQGLQFLFEYFSETQRNKGNFPGRFSGRQFSNSRSEMNVSTLELGDSALYLCASSPLTSGAEAAFFGQGTRLTVV.

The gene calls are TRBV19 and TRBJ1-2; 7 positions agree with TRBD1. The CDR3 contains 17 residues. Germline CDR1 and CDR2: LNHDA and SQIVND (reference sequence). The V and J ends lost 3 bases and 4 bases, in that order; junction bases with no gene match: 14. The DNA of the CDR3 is TGTGCCAGTAGTATCGACAGGGCCTCCCTGTCTGGCTATGGCTACACCTTC. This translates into CASSIDRASLSGYGYTF.

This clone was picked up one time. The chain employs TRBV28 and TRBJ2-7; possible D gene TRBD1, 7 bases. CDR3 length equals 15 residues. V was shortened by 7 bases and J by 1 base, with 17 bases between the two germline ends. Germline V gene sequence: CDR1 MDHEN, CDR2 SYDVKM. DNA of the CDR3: TGTGCCAGCAACCCCCCCCAGGGGGGATCCTACGAGCAGTACTTC. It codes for CASNPPQGGSYEQYF.

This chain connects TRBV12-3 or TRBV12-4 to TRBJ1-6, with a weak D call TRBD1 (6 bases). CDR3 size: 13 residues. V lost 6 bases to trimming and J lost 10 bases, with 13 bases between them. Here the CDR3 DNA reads TGTGCCAGCAGCGTACAGGGTGGGTCACCCCTCCACTTT. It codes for CASSVQGGSPLHF.

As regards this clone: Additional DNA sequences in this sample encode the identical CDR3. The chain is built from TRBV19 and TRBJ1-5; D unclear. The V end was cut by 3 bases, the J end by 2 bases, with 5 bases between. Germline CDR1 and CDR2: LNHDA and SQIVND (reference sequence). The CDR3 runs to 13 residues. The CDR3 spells CASSIRGNQPQHF. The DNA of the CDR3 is TGTGCCAGTAGTATCCGTGGCAATCAGCCCCAGCATTTT.

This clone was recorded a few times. CDR3 sequence (DNA): TGTGCCAGCAGCATGGACAGGGGAAATCAGCCCCAGCATTTT. Amino acid sequence: CASSMDRGNQPQHF. This chain links TRBV11-2 with TRBJ1-5; 9 nucleotides align to TRBD1. This CDR3 spans 14 amino acids. With 5 bases clipped from V and 4 bases from J, the junction kept 3 bases outside the gene matches. Germline CDR1 reads SGHAT; CDR2 reads FQNNGV.

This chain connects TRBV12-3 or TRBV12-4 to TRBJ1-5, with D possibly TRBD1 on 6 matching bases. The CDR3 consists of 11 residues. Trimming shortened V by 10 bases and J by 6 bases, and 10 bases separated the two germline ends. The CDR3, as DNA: TGTGCCACCAGGGGCGTTCAGCCCCAGCATTTT. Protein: CATRGVQPQHF.

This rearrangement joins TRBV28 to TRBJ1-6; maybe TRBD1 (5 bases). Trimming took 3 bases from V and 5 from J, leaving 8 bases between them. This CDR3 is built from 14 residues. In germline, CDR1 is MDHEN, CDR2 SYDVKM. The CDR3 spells CASSLGRNNSPLHF. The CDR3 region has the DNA TGTGCCAGCAGTTTGGGGCGGAATAATTCACCCCTCCACTTT.

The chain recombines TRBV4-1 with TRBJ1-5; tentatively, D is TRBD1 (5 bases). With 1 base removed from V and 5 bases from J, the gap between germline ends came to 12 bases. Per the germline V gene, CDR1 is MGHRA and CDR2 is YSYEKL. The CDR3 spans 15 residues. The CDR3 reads CASSQVPGGDQPQHF. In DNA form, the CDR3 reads TGCGCCAGCAGCCAAGTTCCCGGAGGGGATCAGCCCCAGCATTTT.

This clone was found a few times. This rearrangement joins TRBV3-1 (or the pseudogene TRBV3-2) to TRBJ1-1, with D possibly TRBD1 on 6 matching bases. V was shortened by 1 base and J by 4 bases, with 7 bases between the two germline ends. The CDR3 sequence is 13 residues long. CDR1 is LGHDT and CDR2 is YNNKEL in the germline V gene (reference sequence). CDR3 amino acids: CASSQGGLTEAFF. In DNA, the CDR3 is TGTGCCAGCAGCCAAGGGGGGCTCACTGAAGCTTTCTTT.

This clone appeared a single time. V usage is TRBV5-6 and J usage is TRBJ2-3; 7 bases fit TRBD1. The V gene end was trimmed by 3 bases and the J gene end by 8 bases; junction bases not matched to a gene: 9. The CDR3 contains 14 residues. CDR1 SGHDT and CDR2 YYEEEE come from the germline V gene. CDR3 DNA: TGTGCCAGCAGCTCCGACAGGGTCTGGCGTACGCAGTATTTT. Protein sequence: CASSSDRVWRTQYF.

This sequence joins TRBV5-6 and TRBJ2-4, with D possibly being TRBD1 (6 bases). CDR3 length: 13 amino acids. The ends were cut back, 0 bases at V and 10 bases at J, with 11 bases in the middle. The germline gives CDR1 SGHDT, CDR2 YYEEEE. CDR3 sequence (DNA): TGTGCCAGCAGCTTGGGGCGCCAGGGGATTCAGTACTTC. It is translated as CASSLGRQGIQYF.

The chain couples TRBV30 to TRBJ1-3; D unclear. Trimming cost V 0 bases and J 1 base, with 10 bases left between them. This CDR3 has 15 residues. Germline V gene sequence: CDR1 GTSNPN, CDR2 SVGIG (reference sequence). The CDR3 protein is CAWSVRRMSGNTIYF. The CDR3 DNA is TGTGCCTGGAGTGTACGGAGGATGTCTGGAAACACCATATATTTT.

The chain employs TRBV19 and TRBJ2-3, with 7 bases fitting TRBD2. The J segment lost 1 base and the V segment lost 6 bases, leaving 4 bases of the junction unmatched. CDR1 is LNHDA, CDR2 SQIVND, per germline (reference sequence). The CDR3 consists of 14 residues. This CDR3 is CASRAGDGTDTQYF. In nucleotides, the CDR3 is TGTGCCAGTAGGGCGGGGGATGGCACAGATACGCAGTATTTT.

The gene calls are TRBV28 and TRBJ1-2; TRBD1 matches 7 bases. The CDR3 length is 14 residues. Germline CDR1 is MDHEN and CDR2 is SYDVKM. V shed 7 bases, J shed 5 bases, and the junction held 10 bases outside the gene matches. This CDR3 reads CASTPGQATYGYTF. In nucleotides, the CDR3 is TGTGCCAGCACCCCAGGACAGGCCACGTATGGCTACACCTTC.

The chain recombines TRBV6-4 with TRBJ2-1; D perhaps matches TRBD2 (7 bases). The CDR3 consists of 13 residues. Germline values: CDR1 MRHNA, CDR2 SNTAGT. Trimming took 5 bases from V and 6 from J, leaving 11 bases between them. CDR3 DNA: TGTGCCAGCAGTAGGGGGGGTGGCAATGAGCAGTTCTTC. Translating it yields CASSRGGGNEQFF.

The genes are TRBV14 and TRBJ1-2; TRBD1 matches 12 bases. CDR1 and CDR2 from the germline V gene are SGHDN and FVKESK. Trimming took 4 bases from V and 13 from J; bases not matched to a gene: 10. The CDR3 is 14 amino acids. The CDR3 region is CASSRDRGPGTFTF. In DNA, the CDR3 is TGTGCCAGCAGCCGGGACAGGGGGCCTGGGACGTTCACCTTC.

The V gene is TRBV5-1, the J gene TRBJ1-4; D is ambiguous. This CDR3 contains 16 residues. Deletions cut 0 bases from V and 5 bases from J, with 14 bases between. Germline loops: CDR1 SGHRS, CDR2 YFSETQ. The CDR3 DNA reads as TGCGCCAGCAGCTTGGGGAGGCTCCGCCGGAATGAAAAACTGTTTTTT. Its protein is CASSLGRLRRNEKLFF.